The T cell receptor (beta chain) under discussion was sequenced for a study of T cells after yellow fever vaccination. Overall study: The SMART-Seq v4 Ultra Low Input method served to prepare the low-cell-number fractions. Study observations and caveats: Post-booster samples contained most primary-vaccination clones (approximately 95% CD4, approximately 88% CD8).

In this sample, this clonotype turned up many times. Antigen specificity is unknown. Germline V gene lookup returns CDR1 SGHTA and CDR2 FQGNSA. The length of the CDR3 is 14 residues. V gave up 4 bases and J gave up 1 base, with 11 bases separating them. MiXCR, run by TCRdb on the 5' RACE reads, gives a single entry per CDR3 protein. Of some 390,000 distinct CDR3 sequences listed, approximately 19% are singletons. The source of this sequence is a man between 18 and 29 years old who received the YFV17D yellow fever vaccine. The chain couples TRBV7-2 to TRBJ2-7; D ambiguous. Sequencing used PBMCs, obtained before the yellow fever booster vaccination. In nucleotides, the CDR3 is TGTGCCAGCAGCTACTGGGCCTTATCCTACGAGCAGTACTTC. Its protein is CASSYWALSYEQYF.